The clone carrying this T cell receptor (beta chain) was counted once. The antigen is not known. A read error may account for a junction end that differs from germline. PCR involved 60 Vbeta and 13 Jbeta primers. The table came from immunoSEQ multiplex PCR; TCRdb's copy has only in-frame clones and leaves some out. The table lists about 190,000 clones, around 86% of them singletons. CDR1 is SGHNT and CDR2 is YYREEE in the germline V gene (reference sequence). This CDR3 region has 16 residues. This entry belongs to a study of cytomegalovirus exposure and HLA in healthy donors. General study findings and limits: Researchers reported in a later analysis that a missense DCLRE1C variant was tied to TCR beta V- and J-gene trimming. Reported results showed that the classifier diagnosed cytomegalovirus status with high specificity and sensitivity.

This rearrangement joins TRBV5-4 to TRBJ2-7; D possibly corresponds to TRBD1 (6 bases). Sequencing was done on a sample of PBMCs. The receptor comes from a woman between 18 and 29 years old in good health and CMV-seronegative. CDR3 in DNA: TGTGCCAGCGGCTTGATGGGGGCGACTCTCTCCTACGAGCAGTACTTC. Residues: CASGLMGATLSYEQYF.